The clone carrying this T cell receptor beta chain has just a few counts. The antigen is undetermined. The data belong to a study of breast tumors, draining lymph nodes, adjacent tissues. Study-wide points: That most tumor T cells come from lymph nodes remained unproven. Tumor TCR diversity was below lymph nodes but above nontumor tissue. The data were judged consistent with most tumor T cells coming from lymph node and expanding in tumor. Luminal-like breast cancer showed significantly greater tumor-nontumor repertoire similarity than basal-like breast cancer did.

Samples came from axillary lymph nodes draining the breast cancer. TCRdb redid the calling of the multiplex PCR reads with MiXCR, one entry per CDR3 protein. Among roughly 80,000 distinct CDR3 sequences, roughly 20% were seen once, and the ten largest hold around 2.5%. The V segment lost 5 bases and the J segment 4 bases; nucleotides outside the gene matches: 10. CDR1 is MNHEY and CDR2 is SMNVEV in the germline V gene (reference sequence). This CDR3 contains 17 residues. The chain combines TRBV27 with TRBJ2-6, with 8 bases that match TRBD2. The TCR originated in a female donor with breast cancer. Some clones in this sample may be carry-over from other donors' samples. The specimen was axillary lymph node tissue. For the CDR3, the DNA is TGTGCCAGCAGTCGGGGGGGCGGGAACCGGGGGGCCAACGTCCTGACTTTC. It translates to CASSRGGGNRGANVLTF.